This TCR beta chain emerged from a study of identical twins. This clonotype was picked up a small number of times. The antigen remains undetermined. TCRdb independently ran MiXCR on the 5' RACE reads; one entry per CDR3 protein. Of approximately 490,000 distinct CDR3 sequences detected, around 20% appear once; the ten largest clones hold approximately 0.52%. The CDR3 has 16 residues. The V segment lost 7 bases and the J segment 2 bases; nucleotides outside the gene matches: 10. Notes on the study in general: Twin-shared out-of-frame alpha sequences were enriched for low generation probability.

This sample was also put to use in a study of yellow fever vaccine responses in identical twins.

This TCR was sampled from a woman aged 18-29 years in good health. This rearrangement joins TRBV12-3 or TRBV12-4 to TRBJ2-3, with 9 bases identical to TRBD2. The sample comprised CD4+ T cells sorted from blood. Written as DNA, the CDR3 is TGTGCCAGCACCGGAGCGGGGGGAACAATCACAGATACGCAGTATTTT. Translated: CASTGAGGTITDTQYF.